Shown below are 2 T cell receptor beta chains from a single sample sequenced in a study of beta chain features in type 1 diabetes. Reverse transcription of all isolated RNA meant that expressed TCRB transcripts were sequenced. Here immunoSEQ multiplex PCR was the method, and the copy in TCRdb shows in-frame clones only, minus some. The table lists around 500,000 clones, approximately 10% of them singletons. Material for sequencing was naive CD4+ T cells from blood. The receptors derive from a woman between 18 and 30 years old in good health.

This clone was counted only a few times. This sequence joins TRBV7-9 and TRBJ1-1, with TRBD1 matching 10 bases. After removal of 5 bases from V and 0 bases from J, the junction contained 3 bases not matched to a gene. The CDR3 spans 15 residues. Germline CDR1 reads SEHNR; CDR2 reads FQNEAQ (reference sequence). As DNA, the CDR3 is TGTGCCAGCAGCCTGACAGGGGGCATGAACACTGAAGCTTTCTTT. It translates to CASSLTGGMNTEAFF.

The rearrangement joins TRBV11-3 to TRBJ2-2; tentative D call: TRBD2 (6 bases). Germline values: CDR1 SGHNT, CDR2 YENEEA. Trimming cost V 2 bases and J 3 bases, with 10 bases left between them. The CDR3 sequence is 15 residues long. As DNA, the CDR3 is TGTGCCAGCAGCTTAAAGCGGGCCGACACCGGGGAGCTGTTTTTT. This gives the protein CASSLKRADTGELFF.